The 3 T cell receptor beta chains below were found in one sample sequenced in a study of cytomegalovirus exposure and HLA in healthy donors. The PCR employed 60 Vbeta primers together with 13 Jbeta primers. Sequencing was performed with immunoSEQ multiplex PCR; in TCRdb, only in-frame clones are kept and a portion is missing. The table lists about 160,000 clones, approximately 80% of them singletons, with about a tenth in the top ten. Sequenced input: PBMCs. Source of these receptors: a young man in good health and CMV-seropositive.

V and J are TRBV2 and TRBJ2-5; 8 bases are shared with TRBD1. The DNA end favors TRBJ2-7, so the J call may be wrong. In germline, CDR1 is SNHLY, CDR2 FYNNEI. The CDR3 totals 15 residues. CDR3 loop: CATADRGRNSYEQYF. The CDR3 DNA follows: TGTGCCACAGCCGACAGGGGAAGGAACTCCTACGAGCAGTACTTC.

The V gene is TRBV19, the J gene TRBJ2-7; 10 bases align to TRBD1. CDR1 is LNHDA and CDR2 is SQIVND in the germline V gene (reference sequence). CDR3 length: 17 residues. Trimming took 4 bases from V and 0 from J; bases not matched to a gene: 9. The CDR3 coding sequence is TGTGCCAGTAGTACGCAGACGGGACAGGGGAACTCCTACGAGCAGTACTTC. Its translation is CASSTQTGQGNSYEQYF. The full variable domain, in which reference TRBV19 and TRBJ2-7 provide the parts outside the CDR3, is DGGITQSPKYLFRKEGQNVTLSCEQNLNHDAMYWYRQDPGQGLRLIYYSQIVNDFQKGDIAEGYSVSREKKESFPLTVTSAQKNPTAFYLCASSTQTGQGNSYEQYFGPGTRLTVT.

This sequence joins TRBV6-6 and TRBJ2-7, with D possibly matching TRBD2 (9 bases). Deletions cut 2 bases from V and 7 bases from J, with 21 bases between. CDR3 length equals 16 residues. Germline CDR1 and CDR2: MNHNY and SVGAGI (reference sequence). CDR3 bases: TGTGCCAGCAGTTACCCACCAGGGGGCGGGAGGGGGGAGCAGTACTTC. Its translation is CASSYPPGGGRGEQYF.